This T cell receptor beta chain was recovered during a study of cytomegalovirus exposure and HLA in healthy donors. Whole-study context: Earlier findings included approximately 120 million unique TCR beta sequences obtained from about 179 million T cells.

V lost 2 bases to trimming and J lost 0 bases, with 23 bases between them. This CDR3 region has 20 residues. Broader study findings: As was reported, the classifier diagnosed cytomegalovirus status with high specificity and sensitivity.

Regarding this clone: What it binds is unknown.

With 60 Vbeta and 13 Jbeta primers, the PCR was carried out. Per the original methods: The count from a later analysis was 65 million to 90 million unique TCR beta chains, 9 million to 12 million of them shared. Sequenced by immunoSEQ multiplex PCR; TCRdb stores in-frame clones only, minus some. That table is the source of V, J and clone size, and D and trimming were worked out from the DNA. This table holds fewer than 250,000 clones, roughly 80% found once. The clonotype comes from a male donor in good health and CMV-seronegative. Sequencing was carried out using PBMCs. The chain recombines TRBV23-1 with TRBJ1-5, with D tentatively TRBD1 (6 bases). TRBV23-1 is reported as an ORF; its role is uncertain. CDR3 residues: CASSQPTGYRQADSNQPQHF. The CDR3 DNA reads TGCGCCAGCAGTCAACCGACCGGCTATAGACAGGCTGATAGCAATCAGCCCCAGCATTTT.